The table lists the clone carrying this T cell receptor beta chain with a few counts. Uncontrolled infection, other autoimmune disease, pregnancy or lactation excluded patients. The data were taken from a study of T cells in Graves' hyperthyroidism and ophthalmopathy. Overall study context: Once the initial diagnosis was made, peripheral blood was obtained before any treatment.

The CDR3 totals 13 residues. V shed 8 bases and J 4 bases; nucleotides not matched to a gene: 7. The germline CDR1 and CDR2 sequences are MNHNS and SASEGT. What was amplified from RNA transcripts were TCR beta CDR3 regions. RT-PCR in the first round (using the HTBI primer set) targeted the TCR CDR3. TCRdb analysed the multiplex PCR reads with MiXCR anew, one entry per CDR3 protein. The top ten clones hold over 9% of a sample with roughly 500,000 distinct CDR3 sequences, around 22% of them seen once. What was sequenced was blood. The chain recombines TRBV6-1 with TRBJ1-1; 7 bases align to TRBD1. This TCR came from a woman between 25 and 40 years old with Graves' ophthalmopathy. The CDR3 region is CASERDSFTEAFF. The CDR3 nucleotides read TGTGCCAGCGAAAGGGACAGTTTCACTGAAGCTTTCTTT.